One sample yielded the 7 T cell receptor beta chains listed below, sequenced in a study of shared clonotypes between healthy human individuals. Generated by immunoSEQ multiplex PCR, the TCRdb table keeps only in-frame clones and is missing some. The profile covers a few million clones, with approximately 92% appearing a single time and around 0.14% taken by the ten largest. The sample taken for sequencing was naive CD4+ T cells sorted from blood. The subset here: CD45RA+ positively selected. The receptors come from a man between 18 and 35 years old in good health.

The rearrangement links TRBV11-2 to TRBJ2-7, with 7 bases that match TRBD2. The CDR3 has 14 amino acids. V shed 7 bases and J 0 bases; nucleotides not matched to a gene: 6. Germline CDR1 and CDR2: SGHAT and FQNNGV. CDR3 nucleotides: TGTGCCAGCACCAAGCGGGGCCACTCCTACGAGCAGTACTTC. This translates into CASTKRGHSYEQYF.

The chain has TRBV2 and TRBJ1-4; D remains unclear. The CDR3 has 15 residues. Trimming pared 4 bases from V and 5 bases from J, leaving 14 bases between. Germline CDR1 reads SNHLY; CDR2 reads FYNNEI. The CDR3 region is CASSASGLLNEKLFF. CDR3 bases: TGTGCCAGCAGTGCATCCGGACTCCTAAATGAAAAACTGTTTTTT.

V usage is TRBV11-2 and J usage is TRBJ2-5; possible D gene TRBD1, 5 bases. The CDR3 contains 16 residues. V gave up 5 bases and J gave up 2 bases, with 18 bases separating them. Germline CDR1 and CDR2: SGHAT and FQNNGV. CDR3 bases: TGTGCCAGCAGCCCCTGGGGCAGACGGTCTCAAGAGACCCAGTACTTC. It is translated as CASSPWGRRSQETQYF.

The chain has TRBV6-6 and TRBJ2-3; 8 nucleotides match TRBD2. Germline-derived CDR1 and CDR2 are MNHNY and SVGAGI (reference sequence). V lost 6 bases to trimming and J lost 5 bases; unmatched junction nucleotides: 10. This CDR3 spans 15 amino acids. The CDR3 here is CASRPGTSVIDTQYF. CDR3 coding DNA: TGTGCCAGCAGGCCCGGGACTAGTGTTATAGATACGCAGTATTTT.

CDR3 coding DNA: TGTGCCAGCAGCAAGCAAACGGGACAGGTCTCCTACGAGCAGTACTTC. It is translated as CASSKQTGQVSYEQYF. This sequence joins TRBV7-2 and TRBJ2-7; 8 bases fit TRBD1. Germline V gives CDR1 SGHTA, CDR2 FQGNSA. With 5 bases clipped from V and 0 bases from J, the junction kept 9 bases outside the gene matches. CDR3 size: 16 residues.

CDR3 bases: TGTGCCTGGAGTAGCGGAGTAGAGACCCAGTACTTC. Its protein is CAWSSGVETQYF. J is TRBJ2-5 and V is TRBV30; D perhaps matches TRBD2 (5 bases). V lost 2 bases, J lost 4 bases, and 8 bases lay in between. Germline CDR1 and CDR2: GTSNPN and SVGIG (reference sequence). The CDR3 has 12 residues.

V usage is TRBV28 and J usage is TRBJ2-7, with unresolved D. CDR1 is MDHEN, CDR2 SYDVKM, per germline. V was shortened by 7 bases and J by 6 bases, with 19 bases between the two germline ends. The CDR3 covers 14 residues. The CDR3 coding sequence is TGTGCCAGCACCACGACCGACCGCCTCGGCGAGCAGTACTTC. This translates into CASTTTDRLGEQYF.